This T cell receptor (beta chain) stems from a study of neurological immune-mediated disorders. Described time point: longitudinal time-point 2. Volunteers from a blood bank in Maryland, USA, constituted the healthy controls. Unsorted libraries were generated from 2 million PBMCs held at -80 degrees C. The cDNA came from 5'RACE, which used 10-nucleotide random UMIs. In each sequencing run, over 180 million TCR-beta sequences were generated from 15-18 subjects. MiXCR, applied by TCRdb to the 5' RACE reads, yields one record per CDR3 protein. This table holds about 60,000 distinct CDR3 sequences, roughly 10% found once. The V gene lost 0 bases and the J gene lost 4 bases, with 10 bases spanning the gap. Germline CDR1 reads SGHRS; CDR2 reads YFSETQ. The length of the CDR3 is 15 residues.

The material sequenced was PBMCs. The receptor comes from a man between 25 and 39 years old in good health. The chain is built from TRBV5-1 and TRBJ2-2, with D hard to call. The CDR3 reads CASSLAATSTGELFF. CDR3 DNA sequence: TGCGCCAGCAGCTTGGCGGCTACTTCCACCGGGGAGCTGTTTTTT. Looking up the rest from reference TRBV5-1 and TRBJ2-2 gives the full variable domain: KAGVTQTPRYLIKTRGQQVTLSCSPISGHRSVSWYQQTPGQGLQFLFEYFSETQRNKGNFPGRFSGRQFSNSRSEMNVSTLELGDSALYLCASSLAATSTGELFFGEGSRLTVL.